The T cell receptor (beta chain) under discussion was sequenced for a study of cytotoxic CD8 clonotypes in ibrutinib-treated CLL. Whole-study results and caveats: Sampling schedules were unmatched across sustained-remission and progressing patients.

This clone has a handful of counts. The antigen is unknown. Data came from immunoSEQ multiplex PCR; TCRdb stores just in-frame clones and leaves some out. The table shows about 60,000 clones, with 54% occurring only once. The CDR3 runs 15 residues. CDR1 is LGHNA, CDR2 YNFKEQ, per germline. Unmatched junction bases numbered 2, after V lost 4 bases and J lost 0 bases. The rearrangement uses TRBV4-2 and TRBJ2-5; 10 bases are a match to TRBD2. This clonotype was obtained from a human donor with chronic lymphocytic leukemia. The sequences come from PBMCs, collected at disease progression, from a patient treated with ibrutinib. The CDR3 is CASSLLAGDQETQYF. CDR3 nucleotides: TGTGCCAGCAGCCTTCTAGCGGGGGACCAAGAGACCCAGTACTTC.